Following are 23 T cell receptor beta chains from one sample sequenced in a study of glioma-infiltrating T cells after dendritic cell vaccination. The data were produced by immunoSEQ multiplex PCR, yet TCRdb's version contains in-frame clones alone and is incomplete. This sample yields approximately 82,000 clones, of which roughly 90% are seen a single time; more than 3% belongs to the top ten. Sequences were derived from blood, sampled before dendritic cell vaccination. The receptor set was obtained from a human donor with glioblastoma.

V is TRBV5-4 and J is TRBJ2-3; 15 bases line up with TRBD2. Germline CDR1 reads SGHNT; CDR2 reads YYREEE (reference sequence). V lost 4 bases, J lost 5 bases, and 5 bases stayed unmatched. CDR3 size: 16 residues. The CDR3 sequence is CASSGGLAGGEDTQYF. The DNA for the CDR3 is TGTGCCAGCAGCGGCGGACTAGCGGGAGGGGAAGATACGCAGTATTTT. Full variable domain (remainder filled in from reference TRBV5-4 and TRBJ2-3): ETGVTQSPTHLIKTRGQQVTLRCSSQSGHNTVSWYQQALGQGPQFIFQYYREEENGRGNFPPRFSGLQFPNYSSELNVNALELDDSALYLCASSGGLAGGEDTQYFGPGTRLTVL.

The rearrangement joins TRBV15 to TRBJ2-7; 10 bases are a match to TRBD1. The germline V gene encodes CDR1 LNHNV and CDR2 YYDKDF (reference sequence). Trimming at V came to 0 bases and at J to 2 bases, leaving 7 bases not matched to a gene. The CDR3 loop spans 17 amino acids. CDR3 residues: CATSREKSGTGAYEQYF. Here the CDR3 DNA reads TGTGCCACCAGCAGAGAGAAGTCCGGGACAGGGGCCTACGAGCAGTACTTC.

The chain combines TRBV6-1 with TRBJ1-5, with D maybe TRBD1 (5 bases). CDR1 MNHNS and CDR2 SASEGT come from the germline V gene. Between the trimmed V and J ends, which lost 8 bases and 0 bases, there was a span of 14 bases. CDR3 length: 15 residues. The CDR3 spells CASSPTADSNQPQHF. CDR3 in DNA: TGTGCCAGCTCTCCGACAGCCGATAGCAATCAGCCCCAGCATTTT.

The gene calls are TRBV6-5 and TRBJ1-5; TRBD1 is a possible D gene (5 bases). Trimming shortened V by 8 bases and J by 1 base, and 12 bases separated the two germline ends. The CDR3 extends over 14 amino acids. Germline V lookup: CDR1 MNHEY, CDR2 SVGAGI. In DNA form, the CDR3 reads TGTGCCAGCTCCATTAACAGGAGCAATCAGCCCCAGCATTTT. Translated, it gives CASSINRSNQPQHF.

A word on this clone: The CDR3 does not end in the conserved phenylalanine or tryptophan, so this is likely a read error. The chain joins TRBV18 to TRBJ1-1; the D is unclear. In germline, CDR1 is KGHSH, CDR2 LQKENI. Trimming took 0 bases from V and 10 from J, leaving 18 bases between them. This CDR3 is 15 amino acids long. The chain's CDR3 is CASSPPSLPERGAFL. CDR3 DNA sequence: TGTGCCAGCTCACCACCCAGCCTTCCCGAACGTGGAGCTTTCCTT.

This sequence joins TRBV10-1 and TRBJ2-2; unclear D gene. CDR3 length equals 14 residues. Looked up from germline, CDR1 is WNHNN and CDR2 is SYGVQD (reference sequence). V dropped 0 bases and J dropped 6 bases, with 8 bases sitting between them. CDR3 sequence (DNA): TGCGCCAGCAGTGAGTCGAGCGTCCCCGGGGAGCTGTTTTTT. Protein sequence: CASSESSVPGELFF.

The chain's CDR3 is CAPAHPDYYDYEQYF. The CDR3 DNA reads TGTGCTCCAGCCCATCCGGACTACTACGACTACGAGCAGTACTTC. This chain uses TRBV21-1 with TRBJ2-7; the table gives TRBD2 as D, unverified against the DNA. TRBV21-1 has pseudogene status. The CDR3 covers 15 residues.

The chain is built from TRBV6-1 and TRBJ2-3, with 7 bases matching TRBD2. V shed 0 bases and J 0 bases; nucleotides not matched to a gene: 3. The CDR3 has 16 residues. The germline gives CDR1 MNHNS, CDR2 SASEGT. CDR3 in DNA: TGTGCCAGCAGTGAAGCAGGCGGGGGAAGCACAGATACGCAGTATTTT. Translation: CASSEAGGGSTDTQYF.

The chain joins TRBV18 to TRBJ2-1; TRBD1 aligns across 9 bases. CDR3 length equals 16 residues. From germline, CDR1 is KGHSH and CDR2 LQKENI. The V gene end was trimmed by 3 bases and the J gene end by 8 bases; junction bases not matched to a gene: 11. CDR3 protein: CASSPGTGWGRYEQFF. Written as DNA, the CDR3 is TGTGCCAGCTCACCCGGGACAGGGTGGGGGAGATATGAGCAGTTCTTC.

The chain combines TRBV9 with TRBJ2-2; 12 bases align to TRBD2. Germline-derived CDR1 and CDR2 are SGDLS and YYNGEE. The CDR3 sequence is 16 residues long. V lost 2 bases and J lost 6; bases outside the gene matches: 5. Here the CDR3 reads CASSVLTSGGSGELFF. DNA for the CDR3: TGTGCCAGCAGCGTTCTGACTAGCGGGGGTTCCGGGGAGCTGTTTTTT.

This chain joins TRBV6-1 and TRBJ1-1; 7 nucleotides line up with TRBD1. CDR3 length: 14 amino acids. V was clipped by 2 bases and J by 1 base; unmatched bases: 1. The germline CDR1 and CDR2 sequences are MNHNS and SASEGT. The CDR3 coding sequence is TGTGCCAGCAGTGAACGACAGGGGAACACTGAAGCTTTCTTT. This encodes CASSERQGNTEAFF.

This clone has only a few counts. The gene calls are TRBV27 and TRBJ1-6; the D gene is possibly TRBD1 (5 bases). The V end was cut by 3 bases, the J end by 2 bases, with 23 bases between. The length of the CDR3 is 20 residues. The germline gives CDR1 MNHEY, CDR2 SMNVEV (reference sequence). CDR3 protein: CASSLTGGVRGRAYNSPLHF. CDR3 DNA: TGTGCCAGCAGTTTGACCGGGGGGGTTCGGGGCCGGGCCTATAATTCACCCCTCCACTTT.

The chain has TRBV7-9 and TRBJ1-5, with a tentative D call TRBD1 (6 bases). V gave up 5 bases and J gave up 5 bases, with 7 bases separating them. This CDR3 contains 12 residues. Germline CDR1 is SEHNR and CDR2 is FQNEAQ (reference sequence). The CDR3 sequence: CASSPGDQPQHF. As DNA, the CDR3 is TGTGCCAGCAGCCCAGGGGATCAGCCCCAGCATTTT.

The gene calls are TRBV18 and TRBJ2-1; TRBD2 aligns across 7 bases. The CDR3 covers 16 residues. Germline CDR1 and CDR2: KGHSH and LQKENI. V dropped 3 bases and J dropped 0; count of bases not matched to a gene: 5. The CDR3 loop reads CASSPEAGISYNEQFF. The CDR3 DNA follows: TGTGCCAGCTCACCCGAAGCGGGGATCTCCTACAATGAGCAGTTCTTC.

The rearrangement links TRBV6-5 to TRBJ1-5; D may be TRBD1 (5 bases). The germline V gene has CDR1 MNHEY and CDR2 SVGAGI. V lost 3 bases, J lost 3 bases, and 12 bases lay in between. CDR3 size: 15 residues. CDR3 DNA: TGTGCCAGCAGTTATACGGGGGAGAACAATCAGCCCCAGCATTTT. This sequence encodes CASSYTGENNQPQHF.

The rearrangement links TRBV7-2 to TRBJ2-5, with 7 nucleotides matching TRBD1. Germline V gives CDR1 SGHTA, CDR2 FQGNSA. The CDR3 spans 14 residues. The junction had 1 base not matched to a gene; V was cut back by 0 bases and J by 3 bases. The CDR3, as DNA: TGTGCCAGCAGCTTAGCCCAGGGGGAAGAGACCCAGTACTTC. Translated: CASSLAQGEETQYF.

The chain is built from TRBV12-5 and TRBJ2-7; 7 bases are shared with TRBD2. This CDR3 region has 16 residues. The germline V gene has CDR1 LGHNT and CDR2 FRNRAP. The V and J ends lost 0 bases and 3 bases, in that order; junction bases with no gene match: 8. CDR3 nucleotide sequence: TGTGCTAGTGGTTTGGTACAATGGGCGGGAGACTACGAGCAGTACTTC. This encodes CASGLVQWAGDYEQYF.

CDR3 amino acids: CASSQEGRAGGPYEQYF. The CDR3 coding sequence is TGTGCCAGCAGCCAAGAAGGTCGGGCAGGGGGCCCCTACGAGCAGTACTTC. V is TRBV4-2 and J is TRBJ2-7; 8 nucleotides match TRBD1. This CDR3 has 17 amino acids. J lost 2 bases, V lost 0 bases, and 9 bases had no gene match. Germline loops: CDR1 LGHNA, CDR2 YNFKEQ.

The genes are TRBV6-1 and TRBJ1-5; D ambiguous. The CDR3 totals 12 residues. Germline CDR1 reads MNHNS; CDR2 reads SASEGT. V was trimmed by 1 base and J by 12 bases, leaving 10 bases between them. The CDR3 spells CASSEGLRDQHF. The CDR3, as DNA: TGTGCCAGCAGTGAAGGTCTGAGGGACCAGCATTTT.

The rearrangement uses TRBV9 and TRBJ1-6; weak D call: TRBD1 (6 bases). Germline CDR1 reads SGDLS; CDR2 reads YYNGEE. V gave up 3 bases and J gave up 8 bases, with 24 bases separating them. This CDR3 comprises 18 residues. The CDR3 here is CASSGVRTDIYLHSPLHF. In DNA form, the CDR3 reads TGTGCCAGCAGCGGAGTTCGGACAGATATTTATTTACATTCACCCCTCCACTTT.

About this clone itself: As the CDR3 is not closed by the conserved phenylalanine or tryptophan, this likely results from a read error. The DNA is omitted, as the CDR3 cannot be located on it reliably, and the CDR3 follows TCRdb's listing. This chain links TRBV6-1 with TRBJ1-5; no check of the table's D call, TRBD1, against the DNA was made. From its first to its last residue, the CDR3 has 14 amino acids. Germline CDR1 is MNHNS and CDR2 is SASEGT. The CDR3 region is CASSEGGTVASICL.

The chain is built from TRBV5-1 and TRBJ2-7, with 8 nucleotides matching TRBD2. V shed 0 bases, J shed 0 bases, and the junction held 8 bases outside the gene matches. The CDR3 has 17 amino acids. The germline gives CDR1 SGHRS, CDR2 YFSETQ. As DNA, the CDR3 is TGCGCCAGCAGCTTGGCTAGCGGGCCGGTAAGCTCCTACGAGCAGTACTTC. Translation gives CASSLASGPVSSYEQYF. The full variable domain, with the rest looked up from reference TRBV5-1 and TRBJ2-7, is KAGVTQTPRYLIKTRGQQVTLSCSPISGHRSVSWYQQTPGQGLQFLFEYFSETQRNKGNFPGRFSGRQFSNSRSEMNVSTLELGDSALYLCASSLASGPVSSYEQYFGPGTRLTVT.

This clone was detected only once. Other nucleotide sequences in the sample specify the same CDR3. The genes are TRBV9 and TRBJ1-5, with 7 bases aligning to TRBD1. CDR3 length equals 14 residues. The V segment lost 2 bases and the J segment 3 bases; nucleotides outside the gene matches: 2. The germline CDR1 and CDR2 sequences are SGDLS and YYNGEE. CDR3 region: CASSVGTANQPQHF. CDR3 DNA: TGTGCCAGCAGCGTGGGGACAGCCAATCAGCCCCAGCATTTT.